This entry concerns a single T cell receptor (beta chain). These data belong to a study of blood T cells in healthy people across ages. Each sample gave at least 6 million isolated PBMCs. CDR3 size: 15 residues. Trimming at V came to 3 bases and at J to 1 base, leaving 9 bases not matched to a gene. Germline assignment: CDR1 DFQATT and CDR2 SNEGSKA (reference sequence). Sample-barcoded 5' priming and a J-beta primer mix drove a second PCR of roughly 7 to 11 cycles. Each CDR3 protein is one row after TCRdb ran MiXCR on the 5' RACE reads. The sample holds 700,000 or so distinct CDR3 sequences, 40% to 45% seen once.

This TCR was recovered from an older man in good health. Sample: blood. The V call is TRBV20-1, the J call TRBJ2-7; 7 bases line up with TRBD2. CDR3 nucleotide sequence: TGCAGTGCTAGGGGTGGGGGGGGTCTGTCCTACGAGCAGTACTTC. Protein product: CSARGGGGLSYEQYF.